A single T cell receptor (beta chain) is shown here with its context. The antigen remains undetermined. The authors ran the assay at deep level. Produced via immunoSEQ multiplex PCR; TCRdb's table is partial and in-frame only. This table holds millions of clones, 85% to 95% found once. V was cut by 4 bases and J by 1 base, with 11 bases left in between. Germline V gives CDR1 GTSNPN, CDR2 SVGIG (reference sequence). This CDR3 has 14 amino acids. The record originates from a study of shared clonotypes between healthy human individuals. Overall study findings and caveats: A limitation of the genetic and exposure-history diversity represented arose from few donors. Among the subsets, naive ones generally showed larger estimated richness than memory ones.

The chain is built from TRBV30 and TRBJ2-1; no clear D gene. The specimen sequenced was naive CD4+ T cells from PBMCs. Subset indicated: CD45RA+ positively selected. The TCR was taken from a man younger than 35 in good health. Some clones in this sample may be carry-over from other donors' samples. Here the CDR3 DNA reads TGTGCCTGGACTTTGGGGAAGTCCTACAATGAGCAGTTCTTC. Residues: CAWTLGKSYNEQFF.